The T cell receptor (beta chain) under discussion was sequenced for a study of response to subunit inactivated influenza vaccine (dated by TCRdb to the late 2010s). Context from the whole study: To follow how T cells responded to a trivalent subunit inactivated influenza vaccine, the researchers relied on deep quantitative profiling of the T cell receptor repertoire. The full study reports these points: The authors proposed that each seasonal influenza vaccination may bring in only a limited number of new T cells.

Turning to this clonotype: Its antigen remains undetermined. Per-base quality was not reported, and no clone a single base away is much larger than it.

Libraries were prepared through RT-PCR. This sample was sequenced with an Illumina HiSeq 2500. The public sequencing data were trimmed at Q25 with fastp and processed into clonotypes with MiXCR by TCRdb, which kept only in-frame beta chains. Rows with a matching CDR3 protein are joined into one entry that keeps the most common DNA and genes. In this sample the table shows 490,000 or so distinct CDR3 sequences, under 9% of which occur a single time. Together, the top ten hold about an eighth of the sample. Sequenced material: PBMCs from blood, taken about 24 months after vaccination. This TCR came from a man in his fifties or sixties who received an inactivated influenza vaccine. Donor details come from another sample of the same person, matched by shared clones.

The DNA sequence is TGTGCCAGCAGTTTTACAGAAGTCCTTCGGCCCCAGCATTTT. This is translated as CASSFTEVLRPQHF. Recombination connected TRBV6-2 or TRBV6-3 to TRBJ1-5, with no reliable assignment of the D segment. The CDR3 starts with the cysteine, ends with the phenylalanine, and has 14 residues. Of all the DNA, just the CDR3 is kept, 42 bases in frame from base 1. The germline ends are 16 bases apart after V is trimmed by 4 bases and J by 9 bases. The germline V gene yields MNHEY for CDR1 and SVGEGT for CDR2.